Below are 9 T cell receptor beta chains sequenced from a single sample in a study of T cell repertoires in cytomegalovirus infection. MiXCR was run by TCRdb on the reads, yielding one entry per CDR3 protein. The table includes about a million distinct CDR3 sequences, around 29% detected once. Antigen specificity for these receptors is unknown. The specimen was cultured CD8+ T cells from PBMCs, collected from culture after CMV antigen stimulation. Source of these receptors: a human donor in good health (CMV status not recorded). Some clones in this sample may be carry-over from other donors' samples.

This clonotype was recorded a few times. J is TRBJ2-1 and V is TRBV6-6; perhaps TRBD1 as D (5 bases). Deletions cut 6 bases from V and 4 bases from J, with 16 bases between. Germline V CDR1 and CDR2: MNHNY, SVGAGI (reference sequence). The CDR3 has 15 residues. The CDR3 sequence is CASSQTTATYNEQFF. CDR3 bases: TGTGCCAGCAGCCAGACGACAGCGACATACAATGAGCAGTTCTTC.

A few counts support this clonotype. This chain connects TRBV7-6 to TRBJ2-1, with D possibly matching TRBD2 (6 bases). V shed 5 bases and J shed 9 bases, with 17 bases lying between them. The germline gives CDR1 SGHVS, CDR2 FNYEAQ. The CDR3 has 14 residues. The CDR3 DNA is TGTGCCAGCAGCCCCCCTGGCGGGGTCGGTGAGCAGTTCTTC. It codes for CASSPPGGVGEQFF. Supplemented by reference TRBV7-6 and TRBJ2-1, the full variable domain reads GAGVSQSPRYKVTKRGQDVALRCDPISGHVSLYWYRQALGQGPEFLTYFNYEAQQDKSGLPNDRFSAERPEGSISTLTIQRTEQRDSAMYRCASSPPGGVGEQFFGPGTRLTVL.

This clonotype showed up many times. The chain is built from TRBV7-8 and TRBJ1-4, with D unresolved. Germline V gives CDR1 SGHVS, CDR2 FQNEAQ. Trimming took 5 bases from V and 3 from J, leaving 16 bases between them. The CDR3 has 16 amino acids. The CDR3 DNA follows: TGTGCCAGCAGCCCACATGCCCTACCCTCTAATGAAAAACTGTTTTTT. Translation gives CASSPHALPSNEKLFF.

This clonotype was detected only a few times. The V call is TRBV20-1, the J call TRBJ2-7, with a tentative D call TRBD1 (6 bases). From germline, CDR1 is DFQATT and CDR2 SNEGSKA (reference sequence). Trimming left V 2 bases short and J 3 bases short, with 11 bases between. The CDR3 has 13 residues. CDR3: CSARLQGFYEQYF. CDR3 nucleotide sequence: TGCAGTGCTAGACTACAGGGTTTCTACGAGCAGTACTTC.

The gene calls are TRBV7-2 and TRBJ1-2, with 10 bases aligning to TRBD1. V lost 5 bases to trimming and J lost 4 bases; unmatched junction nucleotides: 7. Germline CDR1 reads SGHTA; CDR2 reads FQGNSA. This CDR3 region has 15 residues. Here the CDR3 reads CASSRRDRGSYGYTF. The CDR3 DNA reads TGTGCCAGCAGCCGCCGGGACAGGGGATCCTATGGCTACACCTTC.

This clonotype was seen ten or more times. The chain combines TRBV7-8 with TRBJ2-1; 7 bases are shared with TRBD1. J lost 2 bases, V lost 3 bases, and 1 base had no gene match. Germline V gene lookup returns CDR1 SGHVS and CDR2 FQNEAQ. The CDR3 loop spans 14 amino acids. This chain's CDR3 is CASSFGTAYNEQFF. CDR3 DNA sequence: TGTGCCAGCAGCTTTGGGACAGCCTACAATGAGCAGTTCTTC.

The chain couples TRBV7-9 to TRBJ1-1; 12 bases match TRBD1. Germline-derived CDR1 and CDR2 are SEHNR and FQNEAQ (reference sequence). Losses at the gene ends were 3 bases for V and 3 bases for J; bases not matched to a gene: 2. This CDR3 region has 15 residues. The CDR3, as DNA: TGTGCCAGCAGCTTTGGGGACAGGGGGCACACTGAAGCTTTCTTT. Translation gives CASSFGDRGHTEAFF.

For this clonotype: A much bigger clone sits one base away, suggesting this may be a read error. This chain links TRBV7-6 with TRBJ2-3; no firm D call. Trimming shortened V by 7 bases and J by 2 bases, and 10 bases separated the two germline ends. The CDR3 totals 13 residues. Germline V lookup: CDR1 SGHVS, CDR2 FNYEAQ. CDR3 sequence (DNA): TGTGCCAGCACCCCTCGGACCACAGATACGCAGTATTTT. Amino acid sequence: CASTPRTTDTQYF.

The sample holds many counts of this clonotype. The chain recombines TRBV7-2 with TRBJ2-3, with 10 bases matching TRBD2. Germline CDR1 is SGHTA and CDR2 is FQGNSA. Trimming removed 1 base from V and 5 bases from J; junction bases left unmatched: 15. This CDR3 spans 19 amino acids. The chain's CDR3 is CASSLGGASGGPGEDTQYF. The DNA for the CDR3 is TGTGCCAGCAGCTTAGGAGGGGCTAGCGGGGGTCCTGGAGAAGATACGCAGTATTTT. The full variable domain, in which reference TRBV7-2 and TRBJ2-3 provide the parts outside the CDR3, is GAGVSQSPSNKVTEKGKDVELRCDPISGHTALYWYRQSLGQGLEFLIYFQGNSAPDKSGLPSDRFSAERTGGSVSTLTIQRTQQEDSAVYLCASSLGGASGGPGEDTQYFGPGTRLTVL.